This TCR beta chain was sequenced for a study of graft-versus-host responses after intestinal transplantation. CDR1 MNHEY and CDR2 SMNVEV come from the germline V gene (reference sequence). Trimming took 3 bases from V and 5 from J, leaving 8 bases between them. CDR3 length equals 13 residues. Clones were sequenced by immunoSEQ multiplex PCR, and TCRdb holds only the in-frame ones, with some missing. Counted here are 80,000 to 100,000 clones, 80% to 95% occurring once; the ten biggest clones make up 0.069%. As for this clone: Its target is unknown.

This TCR came from a human donor who was the organ donor for an intestinal transplant. The material was unstimulated CD8+ T cells sorted from spleen or lymph node cells, obtained before transplant. This chain uses TRBV27 with TRBJ1-5, with D possibly TRBD1 on 5 matching bases. The CDR3 DNA reads as TGTGCCAGCAGTTTGACAGTGGATCAGCCCCAGCATTTT. Translating it yields CASSLTVDQPQHF.